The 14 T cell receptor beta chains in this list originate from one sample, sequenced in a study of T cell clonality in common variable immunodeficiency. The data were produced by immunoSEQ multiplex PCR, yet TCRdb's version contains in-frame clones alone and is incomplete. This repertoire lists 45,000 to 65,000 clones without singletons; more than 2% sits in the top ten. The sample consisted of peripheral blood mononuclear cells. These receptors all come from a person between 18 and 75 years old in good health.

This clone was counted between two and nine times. The CDR3 loop reads CASSPTSGAWNEQFF. The sequenced CDR3 bases are TGTGCCAGCTCACCGACTAGCGGGGCTTGGAATGAG. The J gene is TRBJ2-1, the V gene TRBV18, with 11 bases lining up with TRBD2. The sequenced fragment ends 3 residues before the CDR3 boundary, so the rest is inferred from the germline J gene. After removal of 3 bases from V and 7 bases from J, the junction contained 5 bases not matched to a gene. CDR3 length equals 15 residues. From germline, CDR1 is KGHSH and CDR2 LQKENI. Based on the CDR3 plus reference TRBV18 and TRBJ2-1, the full variable domain is NAGVMQNPRHLVRRRGQEARLRCSPMKGHSHVYWYRQLPEEGLKFMVYLQKENIIDESGMPKERFSAEFPKEGPSILRIQQVVRGDSAAYFCASSPTSGAWNEQFFGPGTRLTVL.

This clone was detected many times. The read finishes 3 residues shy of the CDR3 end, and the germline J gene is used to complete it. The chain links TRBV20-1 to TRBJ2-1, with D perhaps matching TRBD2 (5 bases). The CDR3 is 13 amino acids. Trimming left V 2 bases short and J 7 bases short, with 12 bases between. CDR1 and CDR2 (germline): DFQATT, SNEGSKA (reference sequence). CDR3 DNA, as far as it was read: TGCAGTGCTAGACTCCTAGCTACGAATGAG. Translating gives CSARLLATNE. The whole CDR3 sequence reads CSARLLATNEQFF.

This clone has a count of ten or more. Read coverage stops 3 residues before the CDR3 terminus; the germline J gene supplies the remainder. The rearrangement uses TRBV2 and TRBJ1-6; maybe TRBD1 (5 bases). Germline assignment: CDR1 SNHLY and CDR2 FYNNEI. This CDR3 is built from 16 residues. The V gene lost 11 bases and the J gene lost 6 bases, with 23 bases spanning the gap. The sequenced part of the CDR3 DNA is TGTGCCGTCCCGGACCAGGGCCCGTACCTTAATTCACCC. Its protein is CAVPDQGPYLNSP. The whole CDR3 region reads CAVPDQGPYLNSPLHF. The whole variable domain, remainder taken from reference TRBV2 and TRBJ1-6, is EPEVTQTPSHQVTQMGQEVILRCVPISNHLYFYWYRQILGQKVEFLVSFYNNEISEKSEIFDDQFSVERPDGSNFTLKIRSTKLEDSAMYFCAVPDQGPYLNSPLHFGNGTRLTVT.

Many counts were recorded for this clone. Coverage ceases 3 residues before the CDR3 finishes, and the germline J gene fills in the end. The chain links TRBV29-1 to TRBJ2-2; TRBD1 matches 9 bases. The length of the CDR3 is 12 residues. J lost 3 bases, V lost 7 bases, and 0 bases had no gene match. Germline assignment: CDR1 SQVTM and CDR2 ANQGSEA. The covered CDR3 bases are TGCAGCGGGACAGGGGACACCGGGGAG. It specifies CSGTGDTGE. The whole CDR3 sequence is CSGTGDTGELFF.

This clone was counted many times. The sequenced CDR3 bases are TGCGCCAGCAGCCCTATCTACACAGATACG. Translation gives CASSPIYTDT. The full CDR3 is CASSPIYTDTQYF. The chain combines TRBV5-1 with TRBJ2-3; D is uncertain. Read data end 3 residues before the CDR3 end; the end is taken from the germline J gene. V was clipped by 4 bases and J by 2 bases, with 8 bases between them. The CDR3 runs 13 residues. Per the germline V gene, CDR1 is SGHRS and CDR2 is YFSETQ.

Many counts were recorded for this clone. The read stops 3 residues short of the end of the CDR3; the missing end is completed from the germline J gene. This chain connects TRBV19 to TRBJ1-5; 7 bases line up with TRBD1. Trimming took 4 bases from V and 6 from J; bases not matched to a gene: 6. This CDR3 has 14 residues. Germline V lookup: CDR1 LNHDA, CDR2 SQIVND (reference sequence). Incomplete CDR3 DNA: TGTGCCAGTAGTACCATGACAGGGCGTCAGCCC. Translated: CASSTMTGRQP. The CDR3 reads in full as CASSTMTGRQPQHF.

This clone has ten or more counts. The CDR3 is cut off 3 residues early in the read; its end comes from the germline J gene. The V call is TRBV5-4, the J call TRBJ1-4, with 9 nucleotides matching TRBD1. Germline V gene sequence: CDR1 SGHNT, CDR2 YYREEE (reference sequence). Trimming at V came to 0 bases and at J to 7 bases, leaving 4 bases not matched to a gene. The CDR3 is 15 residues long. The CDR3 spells CASSLVGQGFEKLFF. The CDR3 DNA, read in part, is TGTGCCAGCAGCTTGGTCGGACAGGGGTTTGAAAAA.

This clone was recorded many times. CDR3: CASSPQGGQETQYF. Partial CDR3 DNA: TGTGCCAGCAGTCCCCAGGGAGGACAAGAGACC. V gene TRBV6-4 combines with J gene TRBJ2-5; a possible D gene is TRBD2 (6 bases). Coverage ceases 3 residues before the CDR3 finishes, and the germline J gene fills in the end. Germline V lookup: CDR1 MRHNA, CDR2 SNTAGT. Trimming took off 5 bases at V and 2 bases at J, with 12 bases between the two ends. This CDR3 comprises 14 residues.

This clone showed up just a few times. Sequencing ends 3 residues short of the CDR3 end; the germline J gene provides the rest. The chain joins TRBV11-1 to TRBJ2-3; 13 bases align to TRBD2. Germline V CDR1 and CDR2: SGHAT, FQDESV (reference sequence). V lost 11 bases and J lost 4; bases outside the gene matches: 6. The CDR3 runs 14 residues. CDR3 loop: CAVGTSGEADTQYF. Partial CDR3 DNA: TGTGCCGTCGGGACTAGCGGGGAGGCAGATACG.

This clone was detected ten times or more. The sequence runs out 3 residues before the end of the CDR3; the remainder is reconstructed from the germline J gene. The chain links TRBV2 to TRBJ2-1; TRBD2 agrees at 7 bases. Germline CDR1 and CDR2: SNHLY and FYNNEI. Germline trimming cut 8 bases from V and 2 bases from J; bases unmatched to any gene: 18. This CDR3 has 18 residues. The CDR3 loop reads CASGQVAGVGGAYNEQFF. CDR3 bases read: TGTGCCAGCGGCCAAGTGGCGGGAGTAGGAGGAGCCTACAATGAG.

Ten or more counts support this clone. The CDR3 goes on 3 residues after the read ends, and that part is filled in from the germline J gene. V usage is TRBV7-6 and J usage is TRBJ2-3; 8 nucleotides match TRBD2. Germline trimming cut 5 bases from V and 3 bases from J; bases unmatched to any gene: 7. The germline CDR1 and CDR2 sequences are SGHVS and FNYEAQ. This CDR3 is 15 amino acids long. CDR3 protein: CASSPTGTRTDTQYF. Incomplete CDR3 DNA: TGTGCCAGCAGCCCGACCGGGACTAGAACAGATACG. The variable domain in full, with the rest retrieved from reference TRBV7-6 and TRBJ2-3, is GAGVSQSPRYKVTKRGQDVALRCDPISGHVSLYWYRQALGQGPEFLTYFNYEAQQDKSGLPNDRFSAERPEGSISTLTIQRTEQRDSAMYRCASSPTGTRTDTQYFGPGTRLTVL.

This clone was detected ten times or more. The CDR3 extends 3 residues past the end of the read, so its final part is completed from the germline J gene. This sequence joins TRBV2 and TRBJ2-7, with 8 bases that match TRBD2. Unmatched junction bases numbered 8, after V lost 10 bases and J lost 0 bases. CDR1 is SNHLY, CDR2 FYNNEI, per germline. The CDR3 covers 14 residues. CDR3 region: CATRGGSSSYEQYF. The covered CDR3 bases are TGTGCCACCCGGGGGGGGAGCAGCTCCTACGAG.

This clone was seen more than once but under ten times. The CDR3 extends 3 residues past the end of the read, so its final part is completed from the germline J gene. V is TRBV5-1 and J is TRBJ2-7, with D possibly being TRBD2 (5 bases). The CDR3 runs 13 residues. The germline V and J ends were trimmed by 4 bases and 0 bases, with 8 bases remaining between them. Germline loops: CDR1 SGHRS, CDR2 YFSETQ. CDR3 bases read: TGCGCCAGCAGCGAGGGCAACTCCTACGAG. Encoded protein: CASSEGNSYE. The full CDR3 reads CASSEGNSYEQYF.

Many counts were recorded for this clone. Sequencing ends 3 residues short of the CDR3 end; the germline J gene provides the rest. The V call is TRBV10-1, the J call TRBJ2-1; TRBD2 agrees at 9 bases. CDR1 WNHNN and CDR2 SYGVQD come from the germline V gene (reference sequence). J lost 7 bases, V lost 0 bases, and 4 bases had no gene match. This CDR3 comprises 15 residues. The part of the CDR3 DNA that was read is TGCGCCAGCAGTGAGTCGCGGGGGGGCGAAAATGAG. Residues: CASSESRGGENE. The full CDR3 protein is CASSESRGGENEQFF.